The TCR beta chain described here comes from a study of shared clonotypes between healthy human individuals. Whole-study context: Donors, aged 18 to 49, were a couple of women and three men.

Produced via immunoSEQ multiplex PCR; TCRdb's table is partial and in-frame only. The table includes around 690,000 clones, about 90% detected once. Germline values: CDR1 SGDLS, CDR2 YYNGEE. The CDR3 has 14 residues. Trimming stripped 0 bases from V and 10 bases from J, with 14 bases between. The TCR originated in a man between 18 and 29 years old in good health. Some clones in this sample may be carry-over from other donors' samples. This rearrangement joins TRBV9 to TRBJ2-1, with unresolved D. The sequencing sample was made of memory CD8+ T cells from PBMCs. Regarding subset: CD45RO+ cells pooled with CCR7-negative TemRA cells. CDR3 amino acids: CASSVGLVAREQFF. In DNA, the CDR3 is TGTGCCAGCAGCGTAGGCTTAGTAGCACGGGAGCAGTTCTTC.